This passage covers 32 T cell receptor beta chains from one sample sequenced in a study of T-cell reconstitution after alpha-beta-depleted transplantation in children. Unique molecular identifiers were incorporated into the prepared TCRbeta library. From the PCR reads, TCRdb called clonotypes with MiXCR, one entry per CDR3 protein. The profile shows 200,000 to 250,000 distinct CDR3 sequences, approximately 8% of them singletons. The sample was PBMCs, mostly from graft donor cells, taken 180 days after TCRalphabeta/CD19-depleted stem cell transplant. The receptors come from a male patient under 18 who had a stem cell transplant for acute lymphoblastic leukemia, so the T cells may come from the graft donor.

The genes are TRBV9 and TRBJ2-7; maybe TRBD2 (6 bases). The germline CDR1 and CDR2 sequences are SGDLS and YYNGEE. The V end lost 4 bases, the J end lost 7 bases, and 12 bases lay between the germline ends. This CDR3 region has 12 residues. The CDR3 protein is CASSPREPEQYF. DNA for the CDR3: TGTGCCAGCAGCCCCCGGGAGCCTGAGCAGTACTTC.

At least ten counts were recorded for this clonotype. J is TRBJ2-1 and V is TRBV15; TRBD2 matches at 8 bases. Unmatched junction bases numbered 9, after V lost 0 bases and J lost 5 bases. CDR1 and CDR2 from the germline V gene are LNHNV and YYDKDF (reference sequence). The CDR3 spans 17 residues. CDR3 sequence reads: CATSREVAGGKNNEQFF. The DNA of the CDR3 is TGTGCCACCAGCAGAGAGGTCGCGGGAGGAAAGAACAATGAGCAGTTCTTC.

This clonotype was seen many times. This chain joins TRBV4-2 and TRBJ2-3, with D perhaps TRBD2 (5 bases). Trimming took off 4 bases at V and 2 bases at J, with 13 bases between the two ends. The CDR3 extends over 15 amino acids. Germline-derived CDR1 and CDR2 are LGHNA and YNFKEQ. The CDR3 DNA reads TGTGCCAGCAGCCGCGAGCGGAGGTACACAGATACGCAGTATTTT. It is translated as CASSRERRYTDTQYF.

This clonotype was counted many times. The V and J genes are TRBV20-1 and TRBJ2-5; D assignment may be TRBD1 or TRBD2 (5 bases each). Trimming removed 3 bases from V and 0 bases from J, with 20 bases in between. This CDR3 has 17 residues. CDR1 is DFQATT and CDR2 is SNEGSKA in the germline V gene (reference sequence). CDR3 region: CSASGDHPGSDQETQYF. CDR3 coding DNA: TGCAGTGCTAGTGGGGACCATCCAGGGAGTGACCAAGAGACCCAGTACTTC.

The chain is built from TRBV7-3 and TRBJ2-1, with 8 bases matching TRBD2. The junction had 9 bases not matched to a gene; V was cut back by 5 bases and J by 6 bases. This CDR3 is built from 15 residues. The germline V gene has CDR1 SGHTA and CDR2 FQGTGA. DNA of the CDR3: TGTGCCAGCAGCCCGAGCGGGAGTGTAGGCAATGAGCAGTTCTTC. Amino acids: CASSPSGSVGNEQFF.

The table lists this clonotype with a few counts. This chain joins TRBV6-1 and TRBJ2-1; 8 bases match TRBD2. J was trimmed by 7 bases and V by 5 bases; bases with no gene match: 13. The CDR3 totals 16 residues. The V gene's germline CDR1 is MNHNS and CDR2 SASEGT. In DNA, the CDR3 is TGTGCCAGCAGTCGACGGTCGGGGGGGGACTGGAATGAGCAGTTCTTC. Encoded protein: CASSRRSGGDWNEQFF.

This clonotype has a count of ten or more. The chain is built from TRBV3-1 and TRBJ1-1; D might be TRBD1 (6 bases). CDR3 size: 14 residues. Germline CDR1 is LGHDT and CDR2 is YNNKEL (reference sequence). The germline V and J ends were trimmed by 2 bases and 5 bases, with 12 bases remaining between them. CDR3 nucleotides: TGTGCCAGCAGCCAACAGGGGTATTTTACTGAAGCTTTCTTT. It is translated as CASSQQGYFTEAFF.

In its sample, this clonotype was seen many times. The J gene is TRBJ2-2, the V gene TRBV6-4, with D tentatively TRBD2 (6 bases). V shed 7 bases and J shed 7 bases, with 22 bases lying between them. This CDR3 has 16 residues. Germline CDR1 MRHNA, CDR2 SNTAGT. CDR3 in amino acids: CASMGISGKGNGELFF. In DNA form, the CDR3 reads TGTGCCAGCATGGGGATTAGCGGAAAGGGGAACGGGGAGCTGTTTTTT.

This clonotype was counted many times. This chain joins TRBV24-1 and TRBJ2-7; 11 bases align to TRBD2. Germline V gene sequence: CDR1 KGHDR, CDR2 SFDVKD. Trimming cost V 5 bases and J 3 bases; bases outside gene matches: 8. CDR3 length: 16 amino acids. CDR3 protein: CATSVQTSGAYYEQYF. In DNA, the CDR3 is TGTGCCACCAGTGTTCAGACTAGCGGGGCGTACTACGAGCAGTACTTC.

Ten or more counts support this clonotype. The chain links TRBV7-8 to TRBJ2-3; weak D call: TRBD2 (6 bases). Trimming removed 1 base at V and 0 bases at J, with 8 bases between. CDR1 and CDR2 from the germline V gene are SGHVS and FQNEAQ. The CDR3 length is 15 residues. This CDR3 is CASSLVGLSTDTQYF. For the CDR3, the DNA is TGTGCCAGCAGCTTAGTGGGACTTAGCACAGATACGCAGTATTTT.

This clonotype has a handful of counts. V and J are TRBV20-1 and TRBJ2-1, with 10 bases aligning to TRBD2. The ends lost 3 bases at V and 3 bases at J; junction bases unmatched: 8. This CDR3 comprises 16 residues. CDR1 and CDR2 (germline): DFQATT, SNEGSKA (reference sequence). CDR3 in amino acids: CSASKRGGPLYNEQFF. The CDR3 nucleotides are TGCAGTGCTAGTAAGCGGGGGGGCCCTCTCTACAATGAGCAGTTCTTC.

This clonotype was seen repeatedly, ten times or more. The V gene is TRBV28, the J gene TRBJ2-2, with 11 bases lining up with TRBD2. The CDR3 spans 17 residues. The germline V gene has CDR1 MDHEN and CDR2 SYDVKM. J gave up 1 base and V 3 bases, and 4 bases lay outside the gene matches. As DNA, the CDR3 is TGTGCCAGCAGTTTGGCCGGACTAGCGGGGAACACCGGGGAGCTGTTTTTT. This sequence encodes CASSLAGLAGNTGELFF.

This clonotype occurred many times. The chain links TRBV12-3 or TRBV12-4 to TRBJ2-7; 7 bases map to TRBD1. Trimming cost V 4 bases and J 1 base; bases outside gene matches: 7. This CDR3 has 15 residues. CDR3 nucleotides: TGTGCCAGCAGTTCGACCTACAGGGGTTCCTACGAGCAGTACTTC. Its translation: CASSSTYRGSYEQYF.

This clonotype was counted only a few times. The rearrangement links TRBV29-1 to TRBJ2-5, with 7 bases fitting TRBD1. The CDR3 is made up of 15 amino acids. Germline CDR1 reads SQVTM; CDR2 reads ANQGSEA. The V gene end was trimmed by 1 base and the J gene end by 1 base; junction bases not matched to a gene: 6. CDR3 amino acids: CSVEGTGYLQETQYF. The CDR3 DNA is TGCAGCGTTGAAGGGACAGGCTATCTCCAAGAGACCCAGTACTTC.

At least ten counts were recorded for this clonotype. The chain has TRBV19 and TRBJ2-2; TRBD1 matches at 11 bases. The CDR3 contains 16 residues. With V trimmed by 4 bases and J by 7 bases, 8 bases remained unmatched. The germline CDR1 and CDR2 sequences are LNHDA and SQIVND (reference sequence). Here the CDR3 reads CASSTRTGGFVGELFF. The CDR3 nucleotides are TGTGCCAGTAGTACCAGGACAGGGGGCTTTGTCGGGGAGCTGTTTTTT.

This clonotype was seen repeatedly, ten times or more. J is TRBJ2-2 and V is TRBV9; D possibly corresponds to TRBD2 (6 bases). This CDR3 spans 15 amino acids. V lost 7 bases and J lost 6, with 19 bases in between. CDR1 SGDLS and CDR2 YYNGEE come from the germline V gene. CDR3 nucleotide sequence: TGTGCCAGCGGAAGGGGAGGAGGGGACCCCGGGGAGCTGTTTTTT. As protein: CASGRGGGDPGELFF.

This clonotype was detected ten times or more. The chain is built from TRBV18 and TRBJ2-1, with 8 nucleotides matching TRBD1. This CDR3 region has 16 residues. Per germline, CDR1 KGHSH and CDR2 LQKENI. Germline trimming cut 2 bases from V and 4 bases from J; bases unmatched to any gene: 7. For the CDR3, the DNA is TGTGCCAGCTCACCAGGGGGACAGGCCTTTTACAATGAGCAGTTCTTC. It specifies CASSPGGQAFYNEQFF.

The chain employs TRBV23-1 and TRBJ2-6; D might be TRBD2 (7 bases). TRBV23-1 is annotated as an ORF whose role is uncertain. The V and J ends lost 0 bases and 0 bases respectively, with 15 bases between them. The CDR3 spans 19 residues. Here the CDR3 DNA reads TGCGCCAGCAGTCAATCGGGGGGGACACCTCTCTCTGGGGCCAACGTCCTGACTTTC. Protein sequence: CASSQSGGTPLSGANVLTF.

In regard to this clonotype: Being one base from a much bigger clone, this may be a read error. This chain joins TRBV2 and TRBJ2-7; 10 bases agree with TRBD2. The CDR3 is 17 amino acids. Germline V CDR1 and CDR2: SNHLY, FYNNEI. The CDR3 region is CASTRGLAGVISHEQYF. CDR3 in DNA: TGTGCCAGCACCCGAGGGCTAGCGGGAGTTATCTCCCACGAGCAGTACTTC.

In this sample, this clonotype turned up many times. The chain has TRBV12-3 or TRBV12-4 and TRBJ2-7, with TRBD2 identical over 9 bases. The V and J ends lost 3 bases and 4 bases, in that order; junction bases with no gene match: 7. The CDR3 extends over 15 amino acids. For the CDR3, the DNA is TGTGCCAGCAGTTTTGGGCCCAGCGGGGGGTACGAGCAGTACTTC. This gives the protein CASSFGPSGGYEQYF.

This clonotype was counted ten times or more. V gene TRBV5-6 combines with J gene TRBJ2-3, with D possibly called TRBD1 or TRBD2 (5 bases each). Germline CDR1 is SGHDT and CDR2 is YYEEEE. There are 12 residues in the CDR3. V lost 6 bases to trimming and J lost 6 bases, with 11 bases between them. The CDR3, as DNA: TGTGCCAGCAACCGCGAGGGGGATACGCAGTATTTT. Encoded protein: CASNREGDTQYF. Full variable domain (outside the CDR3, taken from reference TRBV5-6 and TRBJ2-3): DAGVTQSPTHLIKTRGQQVTLRCSPKSGHDTVSWYQQALGQGPQFIFQYYEEEERQRGNFPDRFSGHQFPNYSSELNVNALLLGDSALYLCASNREGDTQYFGPGTRLTVL.

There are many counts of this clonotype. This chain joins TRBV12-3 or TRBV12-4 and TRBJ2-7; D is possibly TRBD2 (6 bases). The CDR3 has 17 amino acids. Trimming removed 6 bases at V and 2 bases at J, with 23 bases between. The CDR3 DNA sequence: TGTGCCAGCAGACTTATGGCCGGACTAAGAGATACCTACGAGCAGTACTTC. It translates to CASRLMAGLRDTYEQYF.

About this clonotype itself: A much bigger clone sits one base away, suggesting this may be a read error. This CDR3 reads CCARDGSGRAYNEQFF. DNA of the CDR3: TGCTGTGCTAGAGATGGGAGCGGGAGGGCCTACAATGAGCAGTTCTTC. The chain has TRBV20-1 and TRBJ2-1; 10 bases align to TRBD2. Germline V gene data show CDR1 as DFQATT and CDR2 as SNEGSKA (reference sequence). CDR3 length: 16 amino acids.

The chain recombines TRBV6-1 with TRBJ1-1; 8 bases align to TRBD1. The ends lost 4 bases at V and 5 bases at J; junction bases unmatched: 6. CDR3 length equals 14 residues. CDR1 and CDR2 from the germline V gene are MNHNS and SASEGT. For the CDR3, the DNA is TGTGCCAGCAGTGCCGACAGGGGTGGTACTGAAGCTTTCTTT. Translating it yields CASSADRGGTEAFF.

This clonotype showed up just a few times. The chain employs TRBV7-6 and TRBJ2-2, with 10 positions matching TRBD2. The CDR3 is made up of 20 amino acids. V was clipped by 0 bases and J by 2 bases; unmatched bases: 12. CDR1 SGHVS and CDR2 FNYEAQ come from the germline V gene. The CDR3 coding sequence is TGTGCCAGCAGCTTAGCGACCGGAATAGCGGGGGGACTCAACACCGGGGAGCTGTTTTTT. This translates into CASSLATGIAGGLNTGELFF.

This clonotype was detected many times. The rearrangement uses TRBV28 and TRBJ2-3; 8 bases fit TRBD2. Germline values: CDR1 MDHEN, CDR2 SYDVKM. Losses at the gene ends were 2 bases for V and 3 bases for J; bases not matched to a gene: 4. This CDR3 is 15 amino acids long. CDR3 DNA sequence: TGTGCCAGCAGTTTAACGACTAGCGTTACAGATACGCAGTATTTT. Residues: CASSLTTSVTDTQYF.

This CDR3 reads CASSPSRGRINNEQFF. CDR3 DNA sequence: TGTGCCAGCAGTCCCTCCAGGGGTAGAATCAACAATGAGCAGTTCTTC. The rearrangement joins TRBV7-8 to TRBJ2-1; possibly TRBD1 for D (6 bases). CDR1 is SGHVS and CDR2 is FQNEAQ in the germline V gene. Trimming removed 6 bases at V and 5 bases at J, with 20 bases between. The CDR3 has 16 amino acids.

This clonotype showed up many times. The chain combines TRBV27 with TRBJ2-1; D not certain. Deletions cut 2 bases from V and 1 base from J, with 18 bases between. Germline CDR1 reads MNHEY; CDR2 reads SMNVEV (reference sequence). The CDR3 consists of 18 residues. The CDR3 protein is CASSLRNSAVPSYNEQFF. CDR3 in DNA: TGTGCCAGCAGTTTAAGAAACTCGGCAGTACCTTCCTACAATGAGCAGTTCTTC.

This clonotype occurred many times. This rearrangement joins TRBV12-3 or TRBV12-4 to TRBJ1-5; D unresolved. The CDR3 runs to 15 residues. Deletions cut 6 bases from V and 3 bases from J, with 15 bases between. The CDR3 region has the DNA TGTGCCAGCAGGAGATCGGGGATTAACAATCAGCCCCAGCATTTT. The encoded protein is CASRRSGINNQPQHF.

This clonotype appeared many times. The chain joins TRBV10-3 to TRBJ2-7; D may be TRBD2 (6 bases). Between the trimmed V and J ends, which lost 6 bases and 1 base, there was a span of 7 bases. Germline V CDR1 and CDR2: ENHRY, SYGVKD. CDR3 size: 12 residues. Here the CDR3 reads CAIREGSYEQYF. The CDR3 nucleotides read TGTGCCATCAGGGAGGGTTCCTACGAGCAGTACTTC.

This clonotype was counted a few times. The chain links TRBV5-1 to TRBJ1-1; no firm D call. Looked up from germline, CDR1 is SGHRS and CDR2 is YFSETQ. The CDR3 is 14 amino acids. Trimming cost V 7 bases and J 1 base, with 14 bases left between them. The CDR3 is CASREGSGNTEAFF. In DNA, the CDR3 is TGCGCCAGCCGAGAGGGATCCGGGAACACTGAAGCTTTCTTT.

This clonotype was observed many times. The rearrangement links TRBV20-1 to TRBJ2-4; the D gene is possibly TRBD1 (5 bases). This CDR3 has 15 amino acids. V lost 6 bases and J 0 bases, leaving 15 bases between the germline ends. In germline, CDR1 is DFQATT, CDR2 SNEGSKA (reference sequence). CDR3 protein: CSADTGVLAKNIQYF. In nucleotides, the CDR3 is TGCAGTGCCGACACAGGTGTCCTAGCCAAAAACATTCAGTACTTC.